Below, 9 T cell receptor beta chains from the same sample are listed, as sequenced in a study of kidney transplant recipient with SARS-CoV-2 infection. TCRdb reanalysed the reads using MiXCR and keeps one entry per CDR3 protein. This repertoire shows fewer than 250,000 distinct CDR3 sequences, 29% found once; its top ten account for almost 7.5%. The material sequenced was a blood sample, taken at baseline and on day 111 from a kidney transplant recipient. The source is a male patient in his thirties who had COVID-19 and was a kidney transplant recipient. T cells may partly derive from the graft donor.

As to this clonotype: A much larger clone lies one base from this, so it may be a read error. J is TRBJ1-3 and V is TRBV4-1; TRBD1 aligns across 8 bases. Germline loops: CDR1 MGHRA, CDR2 YSYEKL. The CDR3 runs to 16 residues. For the CDR3, the DNA is TGCGCCAGCAACCAACGAGCGGACAGGGCCGGAAACACCATATATTTT. Translation: CASNQRADRAGNTIYF.

A word on this clonotype: Since a much larger clone is just one base distant, this may be a read error. V and J are TRBV12-3 or TRBV12-4 and TRBJ2-3; tentative D call: TRBD1 (5 bases). Trimming removed 3 bases at V and 2 bases at J, with 12 bases between. The CDR3 consists of 15 residues. CDR3 DNA: TGTGCCAGCAGTTTTAGGGGCATTGACACAGATACGCAGTATTTT. Translated, it gives CASSFRGIDTDTQYF.

This clonotype has more than one count but fewer than ten. V usage is TRBV8-2 and J usage is TRBJ2-6; the table's D call of TRBD2 was not tested on the DNA. TRBV8-2 counts as a pseudogene. The CDR3 is 17 residues long. The CDR3 sequence: CGKSPRITQSRANVLTF. CDR3 in DNA: TGTGGCAAAAGTCCAAGGATAACACAAAGTCGGGCCAACGTCCTGACTTTC.

The chain has TRBV5-4 and TRBJ1-2; unclear D gene. The V gene's germline CDR1 is SGHNT and CDR2 YYREEE (reference sequence). The CDR3 is 16 residues long. Trimming removed 7 bases from V and 4 bases from J, with 23 bases in between. The CDR3 sequence: CASASHVPGKTYGYTF. The CDR3 nucleotides are TGTGCCAGCGCGTCTCACGTACCAGGAAAGACCTATGGCTACACCTTC.

This clonotype occurred many times. V is TRBV7-9 and J is TRBJ2-1, with D unresolved. The length of the CDR3 is 12 residues. The V and J ends lost 3 bases and 9 bases respectively, with 9 bases between them. The germline V gene has CDR1 SEHNR and CDR2 FQNEAQ (reference sequence). The CDR3 protein is CASSLIGLEQFF. CDR3 nucleotides: TGTGCCAGCAGCTTGATCGGGCTTGAGCAGTTCTTC.

This clonotype came up many times. The chain has TRBV6-5 and TRBJ2-2; D unclear. Trimming removed 5 bases from V and 7 bases from J, with 8 bases in between. The CDR3 is made up of 12 amino acids. CDR1 and CDR2 from the germline V gene are MNHEY and SVGAGI. In nucleotides, the CDR3 is TGTGCCAGCAGTCAGACCATCGGGGAGCTGTTTTTT. This gives the protein CASSQTIGELFF.

The V gene is TRBV5-1, the J gene TRBJ2-3; TRBD2 aligns across 12 bases. Germline CDR1 and CDR2: SGHRS and YFSETQ. This CDR3 contains 17 residues. Trimming took 4 bases from V and 2 from J; bases not matched to a gene: 8. For the CDR3, the DNA is TGCGCCAGCAGCCCAACAGGACTAGCGGGGTACACAGATACGCAGTATTTT. This sequence encodes CASSPTGLAGYTDTQYF.

V is TRBV6-2 or TRBV6-3 and J is TRBJ2-3; possible D gene TRBD1, 6 bases. The CDR3 sequence is 16 residues long. Germline CDR1 MNHEY, CDR2 SVGEGT. V lost 7 bases and J lost 3, with 20 bases in between. The CDR3 loop is CASIRKGDVGTDTQYF. Written as DNA, the CDR3 is TGTGCCAGCATCCGAAAGGGGGACGTAGGAACAGATACGCAGTATTTT.

This chain uses TRBV7-2 with TRBJ1-2; D is unclear. V gave up 5 bases and J gave up 4 bases, with 23 bases separating them. The V gene's germline CDR1 is SGHTA and CDR2 FQGNSA. The CDR3 runs to 17 residues. The CDR3 is CASSAATRDGKTYGYTF. The CDR3 coding sequence is TGTGCCAGCAGCGCTGCAACCAGAGACGGAAAGACCTATGGCTACACCTTC.